The entry below gives a single T cell receptor beta chain sequence along with its context. The study ran its PCR with 60 Vbeta and 13 Jbeta primers. Assay: immunoSEQ multiplex PCR; the TCRdb copy retains only in-frame clones and omits some. The data show roughly 100,000 clones, around four fifths seen once. This sample was taken from a study of cytomegalovirus exposure and HLA in healthy donors. Sequencing input: PBMCs. This sequence was found in a woman aged 40-49 years in good health and CMV-seropositive.

The CDR3 DNA reads TGTGCCAGCAGCTTAGGGACGACGGGAAGAGGCGAGCAGTACTTC. Encoded protein: CASSLGTTGRGEQYF. V is TRBV11-2 and J is TRBJ2-7, with D tentatively TRBD2 (5 bases). CDR1 is SGHAT and CDR2 is FQNNGV in the germline V gene. CDR3 length: 15 residues. Between the trimmed V and J ends, which lost 1 base and 6 bases, there was a span of 16 bases.